Presented here are 8 T cell receptor beta chains from one specimen sequenced in a study of T cells in Graves' hyperthyroidism and ophthalmopathy. Amplification targeted TCR beta CDR3 regions from RNA transcripts. The HTBI set primed first-round TCR CDR3 RT-PCR. TCRdb reanalysed the multiplex PCR reads using MiXCR and keeps one entry per CDR3 protein. The sample records about 410,000 distinct CDR3 sequences, roughly 15% being singletons. The sample consisted of blood. These receptors all come from a man younger than 35 with Graves' ophthalmopathy.

This clonotype has more than one count but fewer than ten. The chain combines TRBV19 with TRBJ2-2, with D possibly being TRBD1 (6 bases). CDR3 length: 14 amino acids. The germline CDR1 and CDR2 sequences are LNHDA and SQIVND (reference sequence). V gave up 10 bases and J gave up 8 bases, with 20 bases separating them. CDR3 sequence reads: CAIRPGPGVGELFF. The CDR3 bases are TGTGCCATCCGCCCGGGACCAGGGGTGGGGGAGCTGTTTTTT.

This clonotype was seen ten or more times. The chain has TRBV9 and TRBJ2-7; D tentatively reads TRBD1 or TRBD2 (5 bases each). The CDR3 is 13 residues long. Deletions cut 3 bases from V and 4 bases from J, with 11 bases between. Germline loops: CDR1 SGDLS, CDR2 YYNGEE. CDR3 region: CASSADEGYEQYF. Written as DNA, the CDR3 is TGTGCCAGCAGCGCCGACGAGGGGTACGAGCAGTACTTC. Combining the CDR3 with reference TRBV9 and TRBJ2-7 gives the whole variable domain DSGVTQTPKHLITATGQRVTLRCSPRSGDLSVYWYQQSLDQGLQFLIQYYNGEERAKGNILERFSAQQFPDLHSELNLSSLELGDSALYFCASSADEGYEQYFGPGTRLTVT.

This clonotype showed up just a few times. V gene TRBV20-1 combines with J gene TRBJ2-1; weak D call: TRBD2 (5 bases). Germline V gene lookup returns CDR1 DFQATT and CDR2 SNEGSKA (reference sequence). Trimming shortened V by 2 bases and J by 8 bases, and 19 bases separated the two germline ends. CDR3 length equals 15 residues. In nucleotides, the CDR3 is TGCAGTGCTAGACGGGGTAGCGACCTCAGAGATGAGCAGTTCTTC. Residues: CSARRGSDLRDEQFF.

In this sample, this clonotype turned up many times. This chain uses TRBV7-2 with TRBJ2-1, with unresolved D. The length of the CDR3 is 12 residues. V dropped 5 bases and J dropped 8 bases, with 10 bases sitting between them. Per germline, CDR1 SGHTA and CDR2 FQGNSA. The CDR3 here is CASSATLDEQFF. The DNA for the CDR3 is TGTGCCAGCAGCGCGACCCTCGATGAGCAGTTCTTC.

The chain joins TRBV5-1 to TRBJ2-5; TRBD2 is a possible D gene (6 bases). V lost 4 bases and J 13 bases, leaving 17 bases between the germline ends. From germline, CDR1 is SGHRS and CDR2 YFSETQ. CDR3 length equals 12 residues. CDR3 bases: TGCGCCAGCAGCGGGGGGACTGCCGTATCGTACTTC. The encoded protein is CASSGGTAVSYF.

This clonotype was found many times. This rearrangement joins TRBV3-1 to TRBJ2-1; no firm D call. V was cut by 8 bases and J by 5 bases, with 13 bases left in between. The germline CDR1 and CDR2 sequences are LGHDT and YNNKEL (reference sequence). The CDR3 runs to 13 residues. The CDR3 sequence: CASESVGHNEQFF. Here the CDR3 DNA reads TGTGCCAGCGAGTCAGTTGGGCACAATGAGCAGTTCTTC.

This chain connects TRBV5-5 to TRBJ1-1; no clear D gene. The germline CDR1 and CDR2 sequences are SGHKS and YYEKEE (reference sequence). Trimming removed 6 bases from V and 1 base from J, with 10 bases in between. The CDR3 length is 13 residues. In DNA form, the CDR3 reads TGTGCCAGCACGTTGGAGGGGAACACTGAAGCTTTCTTT. Translated, it gives CASTLEGNTEAFF.

The rearrangement uses TRBV19 and TRBJ1-2, with D unresolved. Germline CDR1 and CDR2: LNHDA and SQIVND (reference sequence). The CDR3 has 14 amino acids. V was shortened by 1 base and J by 5 bases, with 11 bases between the two germline ends. The DNA for the CDR3 is TGTGCCAGTAGTATAGGGGCAAGGCGTTATGGCTACACCTTC. Translating it yields CASSIGARRYGYTF.